One and the same sample provided the 12 T cell receptor beta chains below, sequenced in a study of spatial heterogeneity in lung cancer. Described time point: sample taken at primary tumor resection. The input material, whole RNA from tumor, nontumor lung or frozen PBMC, was sequenced unsorted. TCRdb called the 5' RACE reads again in MiXCR, with one record for every CDR3 protein. The table records about 85,000 distinct CDR3 sequences, approximately 21% of them present only once. The sequenced sample was PBMCs, obtained at surgery. These receptors originate from a male donor with early-stage non-small cell lung cancer.

As for this clonotype: A much larger clone sits a single nucleotide away, making a read error possible. The V and J genes are TRBV5-4 and TRBJ1-1; TRBD1 might be the D (5 bases). Trimming removed 2 bases at V and 5 bases at J, with 7 bases between. Per the germline V gene, CDR1 is SGHNT and CDR2 is YYREEE (reference sequence). This CDR3 has 12 amino acids. The CDR3 nucleotides are TGTGCCAGCAGCTTCGAGGGGACTGAAGCTTTCTTT. Translating gives CASSFEGTEAFF.

This clonotype turned up a few times. This chain uses TRBV6-2 or TRBV6-3 with TRBJ1-1; no clear D gene. This CDR3 has 14 residues. V lost 7 bases, J lost 2 bases, and 14 bases lay in between. Looked up from germline, CDR1 is MNHEY and CDR2 is SVGEGT. The CDR3 coding sequence is TGTGCCAGCAAGCAGAACGTAAGAAACACTGAAGCTTTCTTT. It specifies CASKQNVRNTEAFF.

The genes are TRBV18 and TRBJ2-7; D is unclear. Germline V gives CDR1 KGHSH, CDR2 LQKENI. Trimming left V 2 bases short and J 2 bases short, with 4 bases between. CDR3 length: 12 residues. The chain's CDR3 is CASSPRAYEQYF. CDR3 in DNA: TGTGCCAGCTCACCAAGGGCCTACGAGCAGTACTTC.

This chain links TRBV28 with TRBJ2-1, with a weak D call TRBD1 (5 bases). V shed 5 bases and J shed 6 bases, with 11 bases lying between them. Germline V gene data show CDR1 as MDHEN and CDR2 as SYDVKM. The CDR3 has 13 residues. This CDR3 reads CASSATTANEQFF. The CDR3 nucleotides read TGTGCCAGCAGTGCGACGACAGCCAATGAGCAGTTCTTC.

This clonotype was observed a few times. The chain uses TRBV6-2 or TRBV6-3 and TRBJ1-5; D remains ambiguous. V was cut by 0 bases and J by 5 bases, with 11 bases left in between. Germline V CDR1 and CDR2: MNHEY, SVGEGT. This CDR3 contains 15 residues. This CDR3 is CASSYSNGEDQPQHF. The CDR3 bases are TGTGCCAGCAGTTACTCGAATGGGGAAGATCAGCCCCAGCATTTT.

This clonotype has a handful of counts. The V call is TRBV12-3 or TRBV12-4, the J call TRBJ2-3, with D possibly matching TRBD2 (5 bases). V shed 9 bases and J shed 1 base, with 11 bases lying between them. This CDR3 has 13 amino acids. Here the CDR3 reads CASQSAGTDTQYF. CDR3 nucleotides: TGTGCCAGTCAATCAGCGGGCACAGATACGCAGTATTTT.

Only a few counts were recorded for this clonotype. The J gene is TRBJ1-1, the V gene TRBV29-1; D ambiguous. This CDR3 has 12 amino acids. Germline V lookup: CDR1 SQVTM, CDR2 ANQGSEA. The CDR3 nucleotides are TGCACCACTACCCGGGGAGGGACTGAAGCTTTCTTT. Protein product: CTTTRGGTEAFF.

This clonotype has just one count. The V call is TRBV15, the J call TRBJ2-5; no reliable D call. CDR3 length equals 17 residues. The germline V and J ends were trimmed by 5 bases and 3 bases, with 22 bases remaining between them. CDR1 and CDR2 (germline): LNHNV, YYDKDF (reference sequence). The CDR3 nucleotides read TGTGCCACCAGCTCGAGCCGAGAGACCGCAGCCGAAGAGACCCAGTACTTC. It translates to CATSSSRETAAEETQYF.

This clonotype came up many times. This chain connects TRBV7-9 to TRBJ1-1; no firm D call. The CDR3 is made up of 14 amino acids. CDR1 and CDR2 from the germline V gene are SEHNR and FQNEAQ (reference sequence). With 1 base removed from V and 5 bases from J, the gap between germline ends came to 11 bases. The CDR3: CASSLDGRRTEAFF. CDR3 bases: TGTGCCAGCAGCTTAGACGGACGGCGAACTGAAGCTTTCTTT.

This sequence joins TRBV6-2 or TRBV6-3 and TRBJ1-1, with D possibly being TRBD1 (5 bases). V lost 6 bases and J lost 10, with 18 bases in between. Per the germline V gene, CDR1 is MNHEY and CDR2 is SVGEGT. This CDR3 comprises 13 residues. CDR3 DNA: TGTGCCAGCAGACAAGGGGTCTATCGCGGAGCTTTCTTT. The encoded protein is CASRQGVYRGAFF.

V usage is TRBV6-5 and J usage is TRBJ2-7, with TRBD2 identical over 12 bases. Trimming took 0 bases from V and 7 from J; bases not matched to a gene: 4. The CDR3 totals 15 residues. Germline V lookup: CDR1 MNHEY, CDR2 SVGAGI. CDR3 protein: CASSYSTSGGREQYF. DNA of the CDR3: TGTGCCAGCAGTTACTCGACTAGCGGGGGTAGGGAGCAGTACTTC.

This clonotype came up once. The chain is built from TRBV7-2 and TRBJ2-3; 12 nucleotides match TRBD2. This CDR3 is built from 17 residues. Germline V gives CDR1 SGHTA, CDR2 FQGNSA. J was trimmed by 0 bases and V by 1 base; bases with no gene match: 2. The CDR3 bases are TGTGCCAGCAGCTTAGAACTAGCGGGGGGAAGCACAGATACGCAGTATTTT. This translates into CASSLELAGGSTDTQYF.